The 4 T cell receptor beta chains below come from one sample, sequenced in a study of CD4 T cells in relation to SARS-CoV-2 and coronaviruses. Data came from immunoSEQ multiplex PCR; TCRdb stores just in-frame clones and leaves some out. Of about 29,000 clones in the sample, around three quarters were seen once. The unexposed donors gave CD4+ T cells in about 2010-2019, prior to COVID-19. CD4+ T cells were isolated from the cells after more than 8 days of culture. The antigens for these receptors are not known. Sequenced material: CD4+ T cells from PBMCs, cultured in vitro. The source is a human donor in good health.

CDR3 sequence (DNA): TGTGCTAGTGGTTTGGTGGACAGCACAGATACGCAGTATTTT. It is translated as CASGLVDSTDTQYF. V is TRBV12-5 and J is TRBJ2-3, with D unclear. The CDR3 has 14 amino acids. CDR1 and CDR2 (germline): LGHNT, FRNRAP. V was cut by 0 bases and J by 0 bases, with 4 bases left in between. Full variable domain (rest looked up from reference TRBV12-5 and TRBJ2-3): DARVTQTPRHKVTEMGQEVTMRCQPILGHNTVFWYRQTMMQGLELLAYFRNRAPLDDSGMPKDRFSAEMPDATLATLKIQPSEPRDSAVYFCASGLVDSTDTQYFGPGTRLTVL.

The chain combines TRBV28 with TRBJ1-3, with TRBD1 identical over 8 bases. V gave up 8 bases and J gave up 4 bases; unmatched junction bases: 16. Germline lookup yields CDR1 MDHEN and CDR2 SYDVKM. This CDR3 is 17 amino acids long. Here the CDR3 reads CASSLIGTGRRGNTIYF. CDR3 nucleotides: TGTGCCAGCTCTTTGATAGGGACAGGACGTAGGGGAAACACCATATATTTT.

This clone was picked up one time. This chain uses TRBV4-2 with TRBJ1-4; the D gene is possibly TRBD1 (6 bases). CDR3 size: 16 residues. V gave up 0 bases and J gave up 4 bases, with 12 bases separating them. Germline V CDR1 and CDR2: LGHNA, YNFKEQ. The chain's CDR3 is CASSQEGGPINEKLFF. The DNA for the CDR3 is TGTGCCAGCAGCCAAGAAGGGGGACCGATTAATGAAAAACTGTTTTTT.

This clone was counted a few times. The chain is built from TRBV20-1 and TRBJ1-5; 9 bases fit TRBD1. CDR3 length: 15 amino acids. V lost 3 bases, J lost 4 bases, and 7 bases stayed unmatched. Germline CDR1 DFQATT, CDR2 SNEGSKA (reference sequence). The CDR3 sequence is CSASAGQGKNQPQHF. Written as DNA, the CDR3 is TGCAGTGCTAGTGCCGGACAGGGGAAGAATCAGCCCCAGCATTTT.